The source of this T cell receptor (beta chain) is a study of shared clonotypes between healthy human individuals (dated by TCRdb to the early 2020s). A note on the overall study: A couple of women and a few men aged 18 to 49 years were included in the cohort. For each donor, CD4 naive and CD4 memory were each run on three plates, CD8 naive on two plates, and CD8 memory on one plate. To estimate repertoire size and how much clonotypes are shared between individuals, the study performed deep sequencing of blood TCR repertoires from five healthy adults. Libraries were prepared and TCR repertoires were sequenced by different laboratories using diverse techniques, in order to increase sequencing depth and limit assay-specific biases. Each donor's leukapheresis produced roughly between about 0.9 and 9.5 billion PBMCs.

The paper's findings and limits, for the study overall: Sampling was restricted to blood, and TCR repertoires in tissue are likely to differ from TCR repertoires in blood. Naive subsets generally had larger estimated clonotype richness than memory subsets. Sharing across a handful of donors was observed for roughly 5.4% of naive CD4, 3.5% of naive CD8, 2% to 2.5% of memory CD4, and less than 0.45% of memory CD8 clonotypes. Because the study included only a small number of donors, the genetic and exposure-history diversity represented was limited. Based on pairwise subsampling, the degree of clonotype sharing among donors was expected to be affected by sequencing depth. Compared with non-shared clonotypes, clonotypes shared by all four sorted-subset donors had higher generation probabilities. Rarefaction of sorted-subset datasets indicated incomplete sequencing despite the large sequencing depth.

Details on this clone: What this receptor recognizes is not known. Base qualities are not recorded, but no much larger clone differs from it by a single base.

The donors were healthy, HIV-negative adults who had no recently reported acute infections or vaccinations. Every donor was a Caucasian adult living in Nashville, Tennessee, USA. CD4+ T cells were enriched by magnetic negative selection; naive cells were then positively selected on CD45RA, and the negative fraction formed the memory subset. After blood collection by leukapheresis, PBMCs were isolated using Ficoll-Histopaque density gradient centrifugation and then cryopreserved in the vapor phase of liquid nitrogen. Analytical flow cytometry was used to check the purity and quantity of each magnetically sorted T cell population. Each sorted fraction had its genomic DNA isolated and then quantified by UV absorbance on a Nanodrop 2000c. TCR CDR3 regions were amplified from genomic DNA by multiplex PCR using the deep immunoSEQ assay. Extracted genomic DNA from each cell subset was distributed evenly across all wells of several immunoSEQ 96-well plates, and each plate was treated as a replicate. Each replicate PCR for sorted subsets received 200 ng genomic DNA, equal to about 30,000 T cell genomes. Purified libraries were quantified with a Qubit 3.0 fluorometer, sized on a Bioanalyzer 2100, and re-quantified with the KAPA Library Quantification kit. Every immunoSEQ 96-well plate was sequenced on a separate single-read 150-cycle Illumina NextSeq 550 flow cell. From the authors' description of their analysis: Because only junctional sequences without quality scores were contained in the immunoSEQ output, filtering matching that applied to full-length reads could not be performed. Sequences were annotated with PyIR, a Python wrapper for IgBLAST v1.9, and V/J genes and CDR3 were assigned using IMGT germline references. Reads with weak V/J assignments (E-value above 1e-6), missing CDR3, stop codons, out-of-frame junctions, or ambiguous translated residues were removed. V3J clonotypes were defined as sequences sharing an identical inferred V gene, J gene, and CDR3 amino acid sequence. Percentage overlap between repertoires was calculated by dividing the number of shared unique clonotypes by the size of the smaller repertoire. Three approaches were used to assess repertoire richness: RTK rarefaction, the Chao1 estimator, and Recon v2.1 estimates of unobserved clonotypes. For all TCRbeta clonotypes obtained by the gDNA method from four donors, generation probabilities were computed with OLGA. Imported from immuneACCESS, the table was reduced by TCRdb to in-frame sequences with V and J called. These copies leave out some clones; in studies compared against another copy, an unresolved V gene accounts for under half, and the cause of the remainder is not known. The V and J calls and clone size are taken from that table; D and trimming were inferred from the DNA. Within this sample are millions of clones, with 95% of them counted one time only. The top ten clonotypes cover 0.1% to 0.15% of the sample.

CDR3 length: 13 amino acids, cysteine to phenylalanine. Here the CDR3 DNA is all that survives: 39 bases in frame from base 1. A distance of 10 bases separates the germline ends of V and J, which lose 3 bases and 4 bases respectively. According to the germline V gene, CDR1 reads MDHEN and CDR2 reads SYDVKM. The rearranged chain carries TRBV28 and TRBJ2-7; the D match is possibly TRBD1 or TRBD2, with 5 bases aligned in each. Sequenced sample: naive CD4+ T cells sorted from blood. What the cell subset or site label conveys for this sample: CD45RA+ positively selected. The TCR originated in a man in his late teens or twenties in good health. At the DNA level, the sequence is TGTGCCAGCAGTTTGGGGCGGGTATACGAGCAGTACTTC. This is translated as CASSLGRVYEQYF.